This T cell receptor beta chain was identified in a study of blood T cell repertoires in COVID-19. Study-wide context: The United States, Italy and Spain supplied acute and convalescent COVID-19 samples. PBMCs, B-cell-depleted T cells, or T cells were the source of the cDNA or gDNA that made up the material.

In Seattle, patients joined the study during active infection and were tracked longitudinally. The CDR3 length is 15 residues. Trimming removed 6 bases from V and 3 bases from J; junction bases left unmatched: 10. Per the germline V gene, CDR1 is SGHTA and CDR2 is FQGNSA. As processed by the authors: The authors estimated nucleated cell counts from reference gene primer amplification. Produced via immunoSEQ multiplex PCR; TCRdb's table is partial and in-frame only. The V and J calls and clone size come from that table; D and trimming were worked out from the DNA. The sample holds about 220,000 clones, around 83% seen once.

The chain has TRBV7-2 and TRBJ2-7; the match to TRBD1 covers 8 bases. The TCR originated in a woman in her seventies with COVID-19, enrolled during active disease. Material: peripheral blood. CDR3 residues: CASRGPGTGLYEQYF. CDR3 in DNA: TGTGCCAGCAGGGGACCCGGGACAGGCCTCTACGAGCAGTACTTC. Variable domain in full (rest from reference TRBV7-2 and TRBJ2-7): GAGVSQSPSNKVTEKGKDVELRCDPISGHTALYWYRQSLGQGLEFLIYFQGNSAPDKSGLPSDRFSAERTGGSVSTLTIQRTQQEDSAVYLCASRGPGTGLYEQYFGPGTRLTVT.